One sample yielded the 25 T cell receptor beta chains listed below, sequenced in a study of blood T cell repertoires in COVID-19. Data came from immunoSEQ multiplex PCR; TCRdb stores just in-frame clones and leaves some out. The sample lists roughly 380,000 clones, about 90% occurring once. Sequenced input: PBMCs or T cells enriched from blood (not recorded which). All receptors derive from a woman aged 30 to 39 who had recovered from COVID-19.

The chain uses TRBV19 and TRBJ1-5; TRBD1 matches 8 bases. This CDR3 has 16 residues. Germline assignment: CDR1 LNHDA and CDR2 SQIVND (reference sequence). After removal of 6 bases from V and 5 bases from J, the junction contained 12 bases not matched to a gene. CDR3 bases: TGTGCCAGTAGCCCATACAGGGGACAGGAGGATCAGCCCCAGCATTTT. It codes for CASSPYRGQEDQPQHF.

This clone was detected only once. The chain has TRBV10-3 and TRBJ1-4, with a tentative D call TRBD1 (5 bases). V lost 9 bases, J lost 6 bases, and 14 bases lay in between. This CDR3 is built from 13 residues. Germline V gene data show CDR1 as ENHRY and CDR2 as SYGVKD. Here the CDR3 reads CAISGQGDEKLFF. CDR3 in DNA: TGTGCCATATCGGGTCAGGGTGATGAAAAACTGTTTTTT.

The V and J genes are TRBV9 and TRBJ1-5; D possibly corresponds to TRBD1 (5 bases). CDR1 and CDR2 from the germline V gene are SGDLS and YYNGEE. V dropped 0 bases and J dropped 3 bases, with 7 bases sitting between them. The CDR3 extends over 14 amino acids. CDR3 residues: CASSVGQYNQPQHF. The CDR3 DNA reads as TGTGCCAGCAGCGTAGGACAGTACAATCAGCCCCAGCATTTT.

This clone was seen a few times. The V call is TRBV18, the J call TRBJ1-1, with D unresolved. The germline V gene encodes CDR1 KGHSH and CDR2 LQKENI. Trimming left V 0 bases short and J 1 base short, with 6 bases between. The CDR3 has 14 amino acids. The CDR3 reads CASSPPGRNTEAFF. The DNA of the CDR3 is TGTGCCAGCTCACCACCAGGGAGGAACACTGAAGCTTTCTTT.

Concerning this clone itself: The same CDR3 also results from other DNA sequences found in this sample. As DNA, the CDR3 is TGTGCCAGCTCATCGGACAGGAACACTGAAGCTTTCTTT. Translated: CASSSDRNTEAFF. V usage is TRBV18 and J usage is TRBJ1-1; D might be TRBD1 (6 bases). Germline CDR1 KGHSH, CDR2 LQKENI. This CDR3 comprises 13 residues. Trimming cost V 5 bases and J 1 base, with 8 bases left between them.

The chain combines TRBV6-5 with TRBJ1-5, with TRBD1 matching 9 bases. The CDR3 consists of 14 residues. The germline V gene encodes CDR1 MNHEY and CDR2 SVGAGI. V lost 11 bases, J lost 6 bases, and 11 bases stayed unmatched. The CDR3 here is CAGSGTGYRQPQHF. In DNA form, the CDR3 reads TGTGCCGGTTCCGGGACAGGGTACCGTCAGCCCCAGCATTTT.

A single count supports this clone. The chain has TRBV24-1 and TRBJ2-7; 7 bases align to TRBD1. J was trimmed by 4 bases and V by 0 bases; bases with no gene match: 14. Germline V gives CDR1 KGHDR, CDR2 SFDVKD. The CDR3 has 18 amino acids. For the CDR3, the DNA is TGTGCCACCAGTGATTTGCGACTGACGACAGGGATCGTTTACGAGCAGTACTTC. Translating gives CATSDLRLTTGIVYEQYF.

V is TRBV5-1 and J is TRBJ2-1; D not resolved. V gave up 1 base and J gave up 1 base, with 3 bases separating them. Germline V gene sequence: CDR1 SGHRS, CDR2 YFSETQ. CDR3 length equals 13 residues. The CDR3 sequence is CASSLTSYNEQFF. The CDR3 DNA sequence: TGCGCCAGCAGCTTGACATCCTACAATGAGCAGTTCTTC.

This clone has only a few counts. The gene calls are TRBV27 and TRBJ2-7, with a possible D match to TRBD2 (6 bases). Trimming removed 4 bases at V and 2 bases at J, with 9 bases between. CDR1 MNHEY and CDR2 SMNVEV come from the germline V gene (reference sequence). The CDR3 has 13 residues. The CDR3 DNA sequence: TGTGCCAGCAGTTCCCGGACTACCTACGAGCAGTACTTC. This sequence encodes CASSSRTTYEQYF.

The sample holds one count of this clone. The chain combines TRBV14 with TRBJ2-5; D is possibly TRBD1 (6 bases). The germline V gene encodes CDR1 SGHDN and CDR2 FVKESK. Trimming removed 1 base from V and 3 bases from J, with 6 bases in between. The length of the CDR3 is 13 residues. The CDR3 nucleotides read TGTGCCAGCAGCCAAGCAGGGGAAGAGACCCAGTACTTC. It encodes CASSQAGEETQYF.

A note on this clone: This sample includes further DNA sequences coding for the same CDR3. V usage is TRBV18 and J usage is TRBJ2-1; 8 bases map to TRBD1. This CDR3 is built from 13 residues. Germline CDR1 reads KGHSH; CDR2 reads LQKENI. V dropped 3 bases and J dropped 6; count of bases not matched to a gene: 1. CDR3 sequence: CASSPGQGNEQFF. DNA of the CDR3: TGTGCCAGCTCACCCGGACAGGGCAATGAGCAGTTCTTC. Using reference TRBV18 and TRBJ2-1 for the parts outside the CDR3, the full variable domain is NAGVMQNPRHLVRRRGQEARLRCSPMKGHSHVYWYRQLPEEGLKFMVYLQKENIIDESGMPKERFSAEFPKEGPSILRIQQVVRGDSAAYFCASSPGQGNEQFFGPGTRLTVL.

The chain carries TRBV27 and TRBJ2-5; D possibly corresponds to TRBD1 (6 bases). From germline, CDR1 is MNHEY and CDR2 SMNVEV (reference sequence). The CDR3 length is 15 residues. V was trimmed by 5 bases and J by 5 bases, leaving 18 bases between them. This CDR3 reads CASSPTGQGWETQYF. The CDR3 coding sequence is TGTGCCAGCAGTCCAACAGGGCAGGGATGGGAGACCCAGTACTTC.

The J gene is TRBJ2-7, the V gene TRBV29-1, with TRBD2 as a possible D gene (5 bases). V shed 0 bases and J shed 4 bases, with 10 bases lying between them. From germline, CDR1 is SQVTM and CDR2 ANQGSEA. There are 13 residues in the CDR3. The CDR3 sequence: CSVEEGRTYEQYF. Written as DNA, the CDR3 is TGCAGCGTTGAAGAGGGGAGAACATACGAGCAGTACTTC.

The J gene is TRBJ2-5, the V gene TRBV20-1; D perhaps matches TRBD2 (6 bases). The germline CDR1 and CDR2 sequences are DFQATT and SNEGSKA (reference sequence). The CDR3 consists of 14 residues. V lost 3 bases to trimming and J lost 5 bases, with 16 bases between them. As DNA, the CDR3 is TGCAGTGCTAGTGACTTTGGACGGGGGGAGACCCAGTACTTC. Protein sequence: CSASDFGRGETQYF.

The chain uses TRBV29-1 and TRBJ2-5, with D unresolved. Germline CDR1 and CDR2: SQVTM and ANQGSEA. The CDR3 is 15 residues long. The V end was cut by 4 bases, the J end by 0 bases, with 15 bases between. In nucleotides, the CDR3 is TGCAGCGTTGCGAACCATACTACGAACCAAGAGACCCAGTACTTC. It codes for CSVANHTTNQETQYF.

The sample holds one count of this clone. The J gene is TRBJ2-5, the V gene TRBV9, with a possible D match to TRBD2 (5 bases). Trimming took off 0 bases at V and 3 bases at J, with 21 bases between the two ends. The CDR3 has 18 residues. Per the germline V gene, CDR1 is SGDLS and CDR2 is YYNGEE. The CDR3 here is CASSVVSRGQGRKETQYF. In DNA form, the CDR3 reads TGTGCCAGCAGCGTAGTTTCCCGGGGTCAAGGGCGGAAAGAGACCCAGTACTTC.

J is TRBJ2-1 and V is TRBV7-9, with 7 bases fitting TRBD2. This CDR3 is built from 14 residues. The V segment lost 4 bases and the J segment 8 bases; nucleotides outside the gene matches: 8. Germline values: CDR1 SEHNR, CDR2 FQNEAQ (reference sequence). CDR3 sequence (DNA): TGTGCCAGCAGCTCCAGCGGGATTGGAGATGAGCAGTTCTTC. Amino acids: CASSSSGIGDEQFF.

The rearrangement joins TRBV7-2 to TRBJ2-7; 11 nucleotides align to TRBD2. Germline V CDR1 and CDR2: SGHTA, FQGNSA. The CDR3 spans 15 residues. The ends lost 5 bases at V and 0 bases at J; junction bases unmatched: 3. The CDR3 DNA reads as TGTGCCAGCAGCGTTACTAGCGGGAGCTCCTACGAGCAGTACTTC. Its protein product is CASSVTSGSSYEQYF.

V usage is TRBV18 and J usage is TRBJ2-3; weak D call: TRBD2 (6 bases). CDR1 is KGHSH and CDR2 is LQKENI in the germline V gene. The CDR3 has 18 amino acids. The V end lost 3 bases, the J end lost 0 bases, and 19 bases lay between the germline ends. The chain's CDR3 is CASSPRRASASSTDTQYF. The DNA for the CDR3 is TGTGCCAGCTCACCGAGGAGAGCTAGCGCTTCTAGCACAGATACGCAGTATTTT.

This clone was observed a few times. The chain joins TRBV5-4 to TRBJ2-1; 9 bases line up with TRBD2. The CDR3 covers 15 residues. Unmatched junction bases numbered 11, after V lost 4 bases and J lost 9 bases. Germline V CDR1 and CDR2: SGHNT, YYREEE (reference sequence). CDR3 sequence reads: CASSPPSGISPEQFF. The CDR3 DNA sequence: TGTGCCAGCAGCCCCCCTAGCGGGATCTCCCCTGAGCAGTTCTTC. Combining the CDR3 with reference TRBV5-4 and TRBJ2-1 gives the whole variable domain ETGVTQSPTHLIKTRGQQVTLRCSSQSGHNTVSWYQQALGQGPQFIFQYYREEENGRGNFPPRFSGLQFPNYSSELNVNALELDDSALYLCASSPPSGISPEQFFGPGTRLTVL.

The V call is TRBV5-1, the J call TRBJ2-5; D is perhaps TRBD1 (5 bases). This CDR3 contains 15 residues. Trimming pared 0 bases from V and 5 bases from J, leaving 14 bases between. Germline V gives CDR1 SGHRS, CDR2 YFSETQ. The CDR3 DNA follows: TGCGCCAGCAGCTTGGGGACAAACCTCGGGGAGACCCAGTACTTC. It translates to CASSLGTNLGETQYF.

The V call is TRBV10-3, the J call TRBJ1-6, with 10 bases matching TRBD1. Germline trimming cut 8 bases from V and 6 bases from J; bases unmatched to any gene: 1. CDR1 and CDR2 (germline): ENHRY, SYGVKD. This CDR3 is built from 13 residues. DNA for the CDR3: TGTGCCATCCGGACAGGGGGTAATTCACCCCTCCACTTT. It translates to CAIRTGGNSPLHF.

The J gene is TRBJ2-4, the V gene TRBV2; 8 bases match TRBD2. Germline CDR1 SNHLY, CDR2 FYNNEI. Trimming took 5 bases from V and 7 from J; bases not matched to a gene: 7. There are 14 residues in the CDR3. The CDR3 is CASSPSGSRNIQYF. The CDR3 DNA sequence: TGTGCCAGCAGTCCCAGCGGGAGTAGGAACATTCAGTACTTC.

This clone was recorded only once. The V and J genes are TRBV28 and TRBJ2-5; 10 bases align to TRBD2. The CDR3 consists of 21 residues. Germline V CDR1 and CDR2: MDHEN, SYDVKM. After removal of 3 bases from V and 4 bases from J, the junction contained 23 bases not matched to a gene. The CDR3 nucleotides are TGTGCCAGCAGTTTTCCCGGACTAGCGGTAAACCCAAAAGAGGGTGGAGAGACCCAGTACTTC. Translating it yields CASSFPGLAVNPKEGGETQYF. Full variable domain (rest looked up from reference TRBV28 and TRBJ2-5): DVKVTQSSRYLVKRTGEKVFLECVQDMDHENMFWYRQDPGLGLRLIYFSYDVKMKEKGDIPEGYSVSREKKERFSLILESASTNQTSMYLCASSFPGLAVNPKEGGETQYFGPGTRLLVL.

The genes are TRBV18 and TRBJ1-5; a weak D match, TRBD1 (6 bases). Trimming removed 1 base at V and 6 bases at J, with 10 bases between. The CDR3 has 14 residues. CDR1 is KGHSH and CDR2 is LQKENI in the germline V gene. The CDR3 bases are TGTGCCAGCTCACCACTGGGGGCCGGTCAGCCCCAGCATTTT. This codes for CASSPLGAGQPQHF.